The 4 T cell receptor beta chains below all came from one sample that was sequenced in a study of human T cells and chemical hapten exposure. TCRdb called the RACE reads again in MiXCR, with one record for every CDR3 protein. The sample has just over 40,000 distinct CDR3 sequences, 3.3% seen once. Time point here: patch test 2, 6 weeks after DPC sensitization. The treatment is: therapeutic diphenylcyclopropenone sensitization with weekly scalp DPC. Here the sequenced sample was whole blood, taken in connection with sensitization to the hapten diphenylcyclopropenone (DPC). The receptor set was obtained from a man aged 35 to 55 with alopecia areata. Some clones in this sample may be carry-over from other donors' samples.

Ten or more counts support this clonotype. V is TRBV20-1 and J is TRBJ2-3, with D perhaps matching TRBD1 (6 bases). Per germline, CDR1 DFQATT and CDR2 SNEGSKA (reference sequence). V was shortened by 5 bases and J by 2 bases, with 17 bases between the two germline ends. The CDR3 is 15 amino acids. The CDR3 coding sequence is TGCAGTGCTGGACTTAGACAGGTGCCCACAGATACGCAGTATTTT. This sequence encodes CSAGLRQVPTDTQYF.

The sample holds many counts of this clonotype. This chain uses TRBV9 with TRBJ2-3; D unclear. Germline-derived CDR1 and CDR2 are SGDLS and YYNGEE. CDR3 length: 14 amino acids. V shed 0 bases and J shed 8 bases, with 13 bases lying between them. The chain's CDR3 is CASSVGWRPSTQYF. The CDR3 DNA follows: TGTGCCAGCAGCGTAGGCTGGCGCCCGTCTACGCAGTATTTT.

This clonotype has ten or more counts. The chain uses TRBV4-2 and TRBJ2-6; D gene ambiguous. The CDR3 runs 16 residues. Germline assignment: CDR1 LGHNA and CDR2 YNFKEQ. V shed 2 bases and J shed 2 bases, with 10 bases lying between them. The CDR3 loop reads CASSQSGAPGANVLTF. The CDR3 region has the DNA TGTGCCAGCAGCCAATCAGGCGCTCCTGGGGCCAACGTCCTGACTTTC.

Many counts were recorded for this clonotype. The gene calls are TRBV20-1 and TRBJ1-5; TRBD1 aligns across 10 bases. Germline V lookup: CDR1 DFQATT, CDR2 SNEGSKA (reference sequence). The CDR3 has 15 amino acids. With V trimmed by 5 bases and J by 1 base, 5 bases remained unmatched. CDR3 sequence reads: CSALWDRGSNQPQHF. Here the CDR3 DNA reads TGCAGTGCTCTATGGGACAGGGGAAGCAATCAGCCCCAGCATTTT.